Listed below are T cell receptor beta chains from one sample, sequenced in a study of blood T cell repertoires in COVID-19. Generated by immunoSEQ multiplex PCR, the TCRdb table keeps only in-frame clones and is missing some. The sample holds about 130,000 clones, around 85% seen once. Sequenced: peripheral blood. These receptors originate from a woman aged 50 to 65 who had recovered from COVID-19. The CDR3 runs from the conserved cysteine through the conserved F or W. Fields, in order: J gene, clone size, D gene, V gene, CDR3 protein, CDR3 DNA. D genes are given only for firm matches. Expanded clones get a size class; other rows say once, few or many, or leave the size out.

TRBJ2-5 . TRBD2 TRBV18 CASSPGLAGDKTQYF TGTGCCAGCTCACCGGGGCTAGCGGGAGATAAGACCCAGTACTTC
TRBJ2-1 . . TRBV2 CASSVQVNEQFF TGTGCCAGCAGTGTACAAGTCAATGAGCAGTTCTTC
TRBJ1-4 . TRBD1 TRBV5-4 CASSRGTGGLLTNEKLFF TGTGCCAGCAGCCGAGGGACAGGGGGCTTACTAACTAATGAAAAACTGTTTTTT
TRBJ2-2 . . TRBV6-5 CASRRHNTGELFF TGTGCCAGCAGGCGCCACAACACCGGGGAGCTGTTTTTT
TRBJ1-5 . TRBD1 TRBV5-1 CASSMTGGISQPQHF TGCGCCAGCAGTATGACAGGGGGCATAAGTCAGCCCCAGCATTTT
TRBJ2-7 . . TRBV7-2 CASSSSGQSAQYF TGTGCCAGCAGCTCCTCCGGACAGTCAGCGCAGTACTTC
TRBJ1-1 . . TRBV5-1 CASSQAGSTEAFF TGCGCCAGCAGCCAAGCAGGTAGCACTGAAGCTTTCTTT
TRBJ2-3 . TRBD2 TRBV7-2 CASSMRLAGGADTQYF TGTGCCAGCAGCATGAGACTAGCGGGGGGCGCAGATACGCAGTATTTT
TRBJ1-5 . . TRBV5-4 CASSLDPNQPQHF TGTGCCAGCAGCTTGGATCCAAATCAGCCCCAGCATTTT
TRBJ2-7 . . TRBV19 CASRGWTDSSYEQYF TGTGCCAGTAGGGGCTGGACCGACAGCTCCTACGAGCAGTACTTC
TRBJ1-1 . . TRBV7-9 CASSRERDTEAFF TGTGCCAGCAGCCGAGAGAGGGACACTGAAGCTTTCTTT
TRBJ2-5 . TRBD2 TRBV7-2 CASSSPGLAAKETQYF TGTGCCAGCAGCTCGCCGGGACTAGCGGCTAAAGAGACCCAGTACTTC
TRBJ1-1 . . TRBV12-3/TRBV12-4 CASRRSGTEAFF TGTGCCAGCAGACGCTCGGGCACTGAAGCTTTCTTT
TRBJ1-2 . TRBD1 TRBV5-8 CASSLWSGGGYGYTF TGTGCCAGCAGCTTGTGGTCAGGGGGCGGCTATGGCTACACCTTC
TRBJ2-2 . . TRBV30 CACKWLAGELFF TGTGCCTGCAAGTGGCTAGCCGGGGAGCTGTTTTTT
TRBJ1-1 . . TRBV7-2 CASSPTGWFTEAFF TGTGCCAGCAGCCCTACAGGGTGGTTCACTGAAGCTTTCTTT
TRBJ2-5 . . TRBV7-9 CASSLMRPSGQETQYF TGTGCCAGCAGCTTAATGCGCCCCAGCGGACAAGAGACCCAGTACTTC
TRBJ2-7 . TRBD1 TRBV10-3 CAISEGQGLDEQYF TGTGCCATCAGTGAGGGACAGGGTTTGGACGAGCAGTACTTC
TRBJ2-1 . . TRBV29-1 CSVDRQGNEQFF TGCAGCGTTGATCGGCAGGGAAATGAGCAGTTCTTC
TRBJ1-3 few . TRBV27 CASSSWSSGNTIYF TGTGCCAGCAGTTCCTGGAGCTCTGGAAACACCATATATTTT
TRBJ1-5 . . TRBV5-1 CASSLGQENQPQHF TGCGCCAGCAGCTTGGGACAGGAGAATCAGCCCCAGCATTTT
TRBJ1-2 . TRBD1 TRBV18 CASSQIPGTGLNYGYTF TGTGCCAGCTCGCAAATCCCCGGGACAGGGCTTAACTATGGCTACACCTTC
TRBJ1-1 . . TRBV5-1 CASSLGVGVNTEAFF TGCGCCAGCAGCTTGGGTGTAGGGGTGAACACTGAAGCTTTCTTT
TRBJ1-1 once . TRBV5-1 CASSQTPQGLNTEAFF TGCGCCAGCAGCCAAACACCACAGGGACTGAACACTGAAGCTTTCTTT
TRBJ2-5 . TRBD2 TRBV10-2 CATLTGGQETQYF TGCGCCACCCTGACGGGGGGTCAAGAGACCCAGTACTTC
TRBJ1-1 . TRBD1 TRBV9 CASSRQGADTEAFF TGTGCCAGCAGCCGACAGGGGGCGGACACTGAAGCTTTCTTT
TRBJ2-1 . . TRBV7-8 CASSSRSGEDEQFF TGTGCCAGCAGCTCCAGGTCCGGGGAGGATGAGCAGTTCTTC